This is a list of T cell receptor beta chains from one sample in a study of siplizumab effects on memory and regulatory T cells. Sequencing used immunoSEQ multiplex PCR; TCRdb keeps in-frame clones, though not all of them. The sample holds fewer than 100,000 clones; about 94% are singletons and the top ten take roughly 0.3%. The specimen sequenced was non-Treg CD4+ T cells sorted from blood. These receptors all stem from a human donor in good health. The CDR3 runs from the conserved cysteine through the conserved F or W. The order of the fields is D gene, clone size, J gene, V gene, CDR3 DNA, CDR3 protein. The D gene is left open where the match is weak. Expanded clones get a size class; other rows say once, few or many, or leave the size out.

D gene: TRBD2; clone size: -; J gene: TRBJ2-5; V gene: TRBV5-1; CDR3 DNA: TGCGCCAGCAGCCCACGAAGCGGGGGAGAAAAGACCCAGTACTTC; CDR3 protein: CASSPRSGGEKTQYF
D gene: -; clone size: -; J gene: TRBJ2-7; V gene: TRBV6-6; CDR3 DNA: TGTGCCAGCAGTTACTGGGGTTGGGGCGGGTCGTACGAGCAGTACTTC; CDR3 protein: CASSYWGWGGSYEQYF
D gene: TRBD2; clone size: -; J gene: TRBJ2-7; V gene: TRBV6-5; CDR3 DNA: TGTGCCAGCAGTAAGGGACTAGCGGGAGCCTACGAGCAGTACTTC; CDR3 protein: CASSKGLAGAYEQYF
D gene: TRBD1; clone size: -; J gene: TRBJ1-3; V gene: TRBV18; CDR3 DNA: TGTGCCAGCTCACCGCGGACAGGCTCTGGAAACACCATATATTTT; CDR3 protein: CASSPRTGSGNTIYF
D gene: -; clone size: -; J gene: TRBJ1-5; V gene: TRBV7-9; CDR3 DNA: TGTGCCAGCAGCTTAAGTGGTTTGGGCAAGGGCATCACCCAGCATTTT; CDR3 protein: CASSLSGLGKGITQHF
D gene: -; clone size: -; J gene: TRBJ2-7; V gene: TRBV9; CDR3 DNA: TGTGCCAGCAGCGTAGCTGGTCAGCCTCAGTACGAGCAGTACTTC; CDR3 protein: CASSVAGQPQYEQYF
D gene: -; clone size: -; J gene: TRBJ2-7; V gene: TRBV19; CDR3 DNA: TGTGCCAGTAGTGACCTACAGGGTGAGCAGTACTTC; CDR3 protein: CASSDLQGEQYF
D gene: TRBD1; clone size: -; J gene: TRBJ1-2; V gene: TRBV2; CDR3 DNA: TGTGCCAGCACCGGACAGGGGGCGCGAAAAGGCTACACCTTC; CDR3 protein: CASTGQGARKGYTF
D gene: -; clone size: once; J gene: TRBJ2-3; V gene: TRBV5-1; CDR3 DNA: TGCGCCAGCAGCTCGGTAGCTACAGATACGCAGTATTTT; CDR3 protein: CASSSVATDTQYF
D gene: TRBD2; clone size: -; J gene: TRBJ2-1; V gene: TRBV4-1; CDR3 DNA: TGCGCCAGCAGCCAAGTGGGGACGGATGCGGGGGGCGATGAGCAGTTCTTC; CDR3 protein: CASSQVGTDAGGDEQFF
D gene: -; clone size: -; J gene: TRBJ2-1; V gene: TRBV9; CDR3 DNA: TGTGCCAGCAGCGTATCCCAACTGACGGGGGATGAGCAGTTCTTC; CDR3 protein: CASSVSQLTGDEQFF
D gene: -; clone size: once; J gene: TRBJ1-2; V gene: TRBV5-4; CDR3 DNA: TGTGCCAGCAGCCTCCCTGATTTCTCTCGGTATGGCTACACCTTC; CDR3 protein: CASSLPDFSRYGYTF
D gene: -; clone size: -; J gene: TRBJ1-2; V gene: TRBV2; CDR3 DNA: TGTGGATCTTTCTCCCCCGGCAACTATGGCTACACCTTC; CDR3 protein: CGSFSPGNYGYTF
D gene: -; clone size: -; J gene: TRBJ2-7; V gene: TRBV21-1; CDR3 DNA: TGTGCCAGCAGCAAAGGGTGGGGGGAGCAGTACTTC; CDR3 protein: CASSKGWGEQYF
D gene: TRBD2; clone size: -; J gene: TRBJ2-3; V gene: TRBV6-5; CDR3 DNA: TGTGCCAGCAGTCGACTAGCGAGGAACACAGATACGCAGTATTTT; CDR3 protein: CASSRLARNTDTQYF
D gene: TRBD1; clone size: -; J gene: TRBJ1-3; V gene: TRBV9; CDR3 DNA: TGTGCCAGCAGCGTGGGGGACAGACCAAACACCATATATTTT; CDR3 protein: CASSVGDRPNTIYF